This T cell receptor (beta chain) stems from a study of cytomegalovirus exposure and HLA in healthy donors. Study-level findings and limits: The authors listed over 150 TCR beta chains as cytomegalovirus-associated.

The germline V gene encodes CDR1 SEHNR and CDR2 FQNEAQ (reference sequence). The CDR3 is 14 amino acids. PCR was performed using 60 Vbeta and 13 Jbeta primers. Clones were sequenced by immunoSEQ multiplex PCR, and TCRdb holds only the in-frame ones, with some missing. The sample shows 150,000 to 200,000 clones, 79% of them seen only once. Points on this clone: What it recognizes is unknown. The germline gene is not matched at one end of the junction; a read error may be the cause.

Sequences were obtained from PBMCs. The V gene is TRBV7-9, the J gene TRBJ2-7, with 8 positions matching TRBD1. The source is a woman in her forties or fifties in good health and CMV-seronegative. The CDR3 is CSSSFRTGTEEQYF. In DNA form, the CDR3 reads TGTTCCAGCAGCTTTCGGACAGGGACGGAGGAGCAGTACTTC.